The T cell receptor beta chain under discussion was sequenced for a study of shared clonotypes between healthy human individuals. Sequenced by immunoSEQ multiplex PCR; TCRdb stores in-frame clones only, minus some. The top ten hold 0.39% of the sample, which has 2 million to 2.5 million clones, over 90% seen once. Turning to this clone: What it binds is unknown.

Overall study results and limits: The naive CD4 repertoires of a handful of donors were compared, and roughly 5% of clonotypes were shared.

The CDR3 spans 17 residues. V lost 0 bases and J lost 4, with 19 bases in between. CDR1 and CDR2 from the germline V gene are LNHNV and YYDKDF (reference sequence). The sample was naive CD4+ T cells from PBMCs. Documented subset: CD45RA+ positively selected. This sequence joins TRBV15 and TRBJ2-7, with a weak D call TRBD2 (6 bases). The sequence came from a young man in good health. Some clones in this sample may be carry-over from other donors' samples. As DNA, the CDR3 is TGTGCCACCAGCAGAGATTGGGTAGCCCGAGCGGGTTACGAGCAGTACTTC. Its protein product is CATSRDWVARAGYEQYF.